The subject of this entry is one TCR beta chain. Participants were placed into cohorts based on the clinical history they reported. V lost 3 bases, J lost 5 bases, and 13 bases lay in between. Germline CDR1 reads LGHNT; CDR2 reads FRNRAP. This CDR3 region has 15 residues. The entry originates in a study of blood T cell repertoires in COVID-19. Clones were read by immunoSEQ multiplex PCR, and TCRdb kept only the in-frame ones, dropping some. The sample lists hundreds of thousands of clones, roughly 90% occurring once. This TCR derives from a woman aged 18-29 years with acute COVID-19. What was sequenced was PBMCs or T cells enriched from blood (not recorded which). The J gene is TRBJ1-4, the V gene TRBV12-5, with D possibly being TRBD1 (6 bases). The CDR3 region has the DNA TGTGCTAGTGGTTTTACAGGGTTTCGAAATGAAAAACTGTTTTTT. This gives the protein CASGFTGFRNEKLFF.